One sample yielded the 32 T cell receptor beta chains listed below, sequenced in a study of CD8 T cells in ankylosing spondylitis. TCRdb re-analysed the 5' RACE reads in MiXCR, keeping a single row per CDR3 protein. The repertoire holds 350,000 or so distinct CDR3 sequences, with roughly 14% as singletons. Sequencing was carried out using blood, either unsorted or a sorted T cell fraction (not recorded which). The receptors were gathered from a male donor with ankylosing spondylitis or in good health (not recorded which).

This clonotype was observed a few times. The chain employs TRBV10-3 and TRBJ1-1; tentative D call: TRBD1 (6 bases). Germline loops: CDR1 ENHRY, CDR2 SYGVKD. Deletions cut 10 bases from V and 4 bases from J, with 13 bases between. CDR3 length equals 12 residues. DNA of the CDR3: TGTGCCACCCAGGGGTTAGGCACTGAAGCTTTCTTT. Protein: CATQGLGTEAFF.

The sample holds many counts of this clonotype. The chain couples TRBV5-1 to TRBJ1-2; D gene uncertain. This CDR3 is built from 13 residues. The V gene lost 1 base and the J gene lost 2 bases, with 6 bases spanning the gap. From germline, CDR1 is SGHRS and CDR2 YFSETQ. CDR3 region: CASSLNGNYGYTF. CDR3 nucleotide sequence: TGCGCCAGCAGCTTGAACGGAAACTATGGCTACACCTTC. The full variable domain, completed using reference TRBV5-1 and TRBJ1-2, is KAGVTQTPRYLIKTRGQQVTLSCSPISGHRSVSWYQQTPGQGLQFLFEYFSETQRNKGNFPGRFSGRQFSNSRSEMNVSTLELGDSALYLCASSLNGNYGYTFGSGTRLTVV.

Ten or more counts support this clonotype. CDR3 coding DNA: TGTGCCATCTTCGACAGGCTGTCCTACGAGCAGTACTTC. This sequence encodes CAIFDRLSYEQYF. This rearrangement joins TRBV10-3 to TRBJ2-7; TRBD1 might be the D (6 bases). Per the germline V gene, CDR1 is ENHRY and CDR2 is SYGVKD. This CDR3 is built from 13 residues. V shed 8 bases and J shed 1 base, with 12 bases lying between them.

There are many counts of this clonotype. The V call is TRBV6-5, the J call TRBJ2-7; D is possibly TRBD2 (6 bases). The germline V and J ends were trimmed by 2 bases and 2 bases, with 13 bases remaining between them. This CDR3 spans 15 amino acids. Per the germline V gene, CDR1 is MNHEY and CDR2 is SVGAGI. The CDR3, as DNA: TGTGCCAGCAGTTACAGGAGGGGTCTCACCTACGAGCAGTACTTC. It specifies CASSYRRGLTYEQYF.

This clonotype was seen a handful of times. The chain is built from TRBV12-3 or TRBV12-4 and TRBJ2-3; TRBD2 agrees at 7 bases. The CDR3 spans 14 residues. V lost 6 bases and J lost 1; bases outside the gene matches: 4. In DNA, the CDR3 is TGTGCCAGCAGCCGACGGGAGGGCACAGATACGCAGTATTTT. Amino acids: CASSRREGTDTQYF.

This clonotype has a handful of counts. CDR3 region: CASSGRVGGPYRHEQFF. CDR3 nucleotide sequence: TGTGCCAGCAGTGGGCGAGTGGGCGGCCCCTATCGTCATGAGCAGTTCTTC. The V and J genes are TRBV25-1 and TRBJ2-1; no definite D call. This CDR3 spans 17 amino acids. V dropped 4 bases and J dropped 8 bases, with 24 bases sitting between them. Looked up from germline, CDR1 is MGHDK and CDR2 is SYGVNS.

The CDR3 reads CASSFDRASEQYF. The CDR3 nucleotides read TGTGCCAGCAGCTTCGACAGGGCGAGCGAGCAGTACTTC. The gene calls are TRBV7-8 and TRBJ2-7; 7 bases agree with TRBD1. The CDR3 has 13 amino acids. Germline V gene data show CDR1 as SGHVS and CDR2 as FQNEAQ. The trim removed 3 bases at V and 6 bases at J, leaving 5 bases unmatched.

The rearrangement links TRBV7-8 to TRBJ2-3; no firm D call. The germline V and J ends were trimmed by 3 bases and 4 bases, with 11 bases remaining between them. Germline CDR1 is SGHVS and CDR2 is FQNEAQ. The CDR3 is 14 amino acids. CDR3 DNA sequence: TGTGCCAGCAGCTTTTCTCCTTGGCCAGATACGCAGTATTTT. It yields the protein CASSFSPWPDTQYF. Combining the CDR3 with reference TRBV7-8 and TRBJ2-3 gives the whole variable domain GAGVSQSPRYKVAKRGQDVALRCDPISGHVSLFWYQQALGQGPEFLTYFQNEAQLDKSGLPSDRFFAERPEGSVSTLKIQRTQQEDSAVYLCASSFSPWPDTQYFGPGTRLTVL.

The gene calls are TRBV7-9 and TRBJ2-1; TRBD1 matches at 7 bases. The CDR3 is made up of 16 amino acids. V was pared by 5 bases and J by 3 bases, with 10 bases of the junction left unmatched. Germline values: CDR1 SEHNR, CDR2 FQNEAQ (reference sequence). CDR3 in DNA: TGTGCCAGCAGCCGGAAAGGGGGCGCAGACTACAATGAGCAGTTCTTC. Translated, it gives CASSRKGGADYNEQFF.

This clonotype came up many times. The chain carries TRBV5-1 and TRBJ2-2; no reliable D call. V was trimmed by 0 bases and J by 6 bases, leaving 12 bases between them. Germline V CDR1 and CDR2: SGHRS, YFSETQ. This CDR3 is built from 15 residues. Here the CDR3 DNA reads TGCGCCAGCAGCTTGGATCACTATCGACCCGGGGAGCTGTTTTTT. Amino acid sequence: CASSLDHYRPGELFF.

This clonotype was seen just once. The chain links TRBV7-2 to TRBJ2-2; D unclear. CDR1 is SGHTA, CDR2 FQGNSA, per germline. Trimming removed 7 bases from V and 0 bases from J, with 12 bases in between. This CDR3 has 15 residues. CDR3: CASTPWAANTGELFF. CDR3 sequence (DNA): TGTGCCAGCACCCCGTGGGCAGCGAACACCGGGGAGCTGTTTTTT.

This clonotype has just a few counts. The V call is TRBV7-7, the J call TRBJ2-2; 11 bases fit TRBD2. Germline V lookup: CDR1 SSHAT, CDR2 FNYEAQ (reference sequence). Unmatched junction bases numbered 4, after V lost 3 bases and J lost 4 bases. The CDR3 loop spans 16 amino acids. CDR3 DNA sequence: TGTGCCAGCAGCTTTACTAGCGGGGGCGTCACCGGGGAGCTGTTTTTT. It encodes CASSFTSGGVTGELFF.

The chain combines TRBV6-1 with TRBJ2-5, with 7 positions matching TRBD1. CDR1 and CDR2 from the germline V gene are MNHNS and SASEGT. The CDR3 totals 14 residues. V lost 6 bases, J lost 5 bases, and 9 bases stayed unmatched. CDR3 in DNA: TGTGCCAGCAGCCCCCGGACAGGCCGGGAGACCCAGTACTTC. Amino acid sequence: CASSPRTGRETQYF.

This clonotype was observed a few times. CDR3: CASSFPGFDGELFF. The CDR3 bases are TGTGCCAGCAGCTTCCCAGGGTTCGACGGGGAGCTGTTTTTT. The J gene is TRBJ2-2, the V gene TRBV7-6; D perhaps matches TRBD1 (5 bases). Germline values: CDR1 SGHVS, CDR2 FNYEAQ. CDR3 length: 14 amino acids. Trimming cost V 3 bases and J 7 bases, with 12 bases left between them. Drawing the rest from reference TRBV7-6 and TRBJ2-2, the complete variable domain is GAGVSQSPRYKVTKRGQDVALRCDPISGHVSLYWYRQALGQGPEFLTYFNYEAQQDKSGLPNDRFSAERPEGSISTLTIQRTEQRDSAMYRCASSFPGFDGELFFGEGSRLTVL.

This clonotype has a handful of counts. This sequence joins TRBV7-9 and TRBJ1-2, with D hard to call. Germline CDR1 reads SEHNR; CDR2 reads FQNEAQ (reference sequence). V was cut by 5 bases and J by 3 bases, with 19 bases left in between. The CDR3 contains 16 residues. For the CDR3, the DNA is TGTGCCAGCAGCCTCTTTTTGGATGCGGTTTACTATGGCTACACCTTC. Translation: CASSLFLDAVYYGYTF.

The chain joins TRBV30 to TRBJ2-1, with TRBD2 matching over 11 bases. This CDR3 comprises 15 residues. CDR1 GTSNPN and CDR2 SVGIG come from the germline V gene (reference sequence). The junction had 8 bases not matched to a gene; V was cut back by 0 bases and J by 10 bases. CDR3 DNA sequence: TGTGCCTGGAGTGTACTCGGCCTAGCGGGAGGCGAGCAGTTCTTC. This sequence encodes CAWSVLGLAGGEQFF.

The chain couples TRBV5-1 to TRBJ2-7; the match to TRBD2 covers 10 bases. The CDR3 loop spans 13 amino acids. Germline assignment: CDR1 SGHRS and CDR2 YFSETQ. V was pared by 4 bases and J by 7 bases, with 5 bases of the junction left unmatched. The CDR3 is CASSVILAGEQYF. The CDR3 region has the DNA TGCGCCAGCAGCGTCATACTAGCGGGAGAGCAGTACTTC.

CDR3 DNA sequence: TGTGCCAGCAGCCCCTTGGAGAGCTACAATGAGCAGTTCTTC. The encoded protein is CASSPLESYNEQFF. V is TRBV9 and J is TRBJ2-1; D gene uncertain. Germline V gene lookup returns CDR1 SGDLS and CDR2 YYNGEE. The CDR3 contains 14 residues. Trimming took off 4 bases at V and 3 bases at J, with 11 bases between the two ends.

V is TRBV5-1 and J is TRBJ2-5; TRBD2 matches at 7 bases. Germline lookup yields CDR1 SGHRS and CDR2 YFSETQ. The trim removed 7 bases at V and 1 base at J, leaving 1 base unmatched. This CDR3 region has 12 residues. CDR3 amino acids: CASGGSQETQYF. The CDR3 DNA sequence: TGCGCCAGCGGCGGGAGCCAAGAGACCCAGTACTTC.

This clonotype has a count of ten or more. The CDR3 nucleotides read TGTGCCAGCAGCTTAGAGGGGGGAAGTGGTAACACCGGGGAGCTGTTTTTT. This encodes CASSLEGGSGNTGELFF. The J gene is TRBJ2-2, the V gene TRBV11-2, with D perhaps matching TRBD2 (6 bases). Trimming shortened V by 0 bases and J by 2 bases, and 13 bases separated the two germline ends. CDR3 size: 17 residues. Germline V lookup: CDR1 SGHAT, CDR2 FQNNGV.

The gene calls are TRBV6-5 and TRBJ2-2; 9 positions agree with TRBD2. The CDR3 is made up of 19 amino acids. Germline V gene lookup returns CDR1 MNHEY and CDR2 SVGAGI. J lost 0 bases, V lost 0 bases, and 8 bases had no gene match. DNA for the CDR3: TGTGCCAGCAGTTACTCGATGTGGACTAGCGCTTCGAACACCGGGGAGCTGTTTTTT. It specifies CASSYSMWTSASNTGELFF.

The chain carries TRBV30 and TRBJ2-4; 8 nucleotides line up with TRBD1. CDR1 and CDR2 (germline): GTSNPN, SVGIG (reference sequence). The CDR3 extends over 13 amino acids. The V and J ends lost 5 bases and 6 bases, in that order; junction bases with no gene match: 6. The CDR3 bases are TGTGCCTGGGATGAGGGGACAGGAAACATTCAGTACTTC. Amino acids: CAWDEGTGNIQYF.

This clonotype turned up a few times. This chain joins TRBV5-1 and TRBJ2-7; D is unresolved. This CDR3 is 15 amino acids long. Germline-derived CDR1 and CDR2 are SGHRS and YFSETQ. V was trimmed by 0 bases and J by 0 bases, leaving 10 bases between them. The CDR3 sequence is CASSLVSFSSYEQYF. CDR3 in DNA: TGCGCCAGCAGCTTGGTCAGCTTTAGCTCCTACGAGCAGTACTTC.

This clonotype appeared a single time. The rearrangement links TRBV29-1 to TRBJ2-5; D assignment may be TRBD1 or TRBD2 (5 bases each). CDR3 length: 12 amino acids. The germline V gene encodes CDR1 SQVTM and CDR2 ANQGSEA. V shed 4 bases and J shed 2 bases, with 8 bases lying between them. The CDR3 spells CSVGGPQETQYF. CDR3 nucleotide sequence: TGCAGCGTTGGGGGACCACAAGAGACCCAGTACTTC.

The rearrangement uses TRBV10-1 and TRBJ2-3, with 8 bases lining up with TRBD2. The trim removed 6 bases at V and 4 bases at J, leaving 6 bases unmatched. Germline assignment: CDR1 WNHNN and CDR2 SYGVQD (reference sequence). The CDR3 loop spans 14 amino acids. CDR3 bases: TGCGCCAGCAGGGCGGGGGGCAGTCCAGATACGCAGTATTTT. The encoded protein is CASRAGGSPDTQYF.

The chain couples TRBV5-1 to TRBJ1-3, with D possibly TRBD1 on 6 matching bases. Germline V gene lookup returns CDR1 SGHRS and CDR2 YFSETQ. This CDR3 region has 13 residues. V lost 4 bases, J lost 4 bases, and 9 bases lay in between. The DNA for the CDR3 is TGCGCCAGCAGCGGACAGCAGGGAAACACCATATATTTT. Its protein product is CASSGQQGNTIYF.

This clonotype has a handful of counts. The J gene is TRBJ1-3, the V gene TRBV19; 7 bases match TRBD1. The CDR3 has 15 residues. Germline CDR1 is LNHDA and CDR2 is SQIVND (reference sequence). The V segment lost 4 bases and the J segment 3 bases; nucleotides outside the gene matches: 6. The CDR3 DNA is TGTGCCAGTAGTACCCTGACAGGGAGTGGAAACACCATATATTTT. This codes for CASSTLTGSGNTIYF.

The gene calls are TRBV30 and TRBJ2-2; possible D gene TRBD1, 5 bases. Trimming removed 6 bases at V and 1 base at J, with 12 bases between. CDR1 and CDR2 from the germline V gene are GTSNPN and SVGIG (reference sequence). This CDR3 spans 14 amino acids. The CDR3 loop is CACQTQGNTGELFF. CDR3 sequence (DNA): TGTGCCTGCCAGACGCAGGGGAACACCGGGGAGCTGTTTTTT.

DNA of the CDR3: TGTGCCAGCAGCCGACAGTTTCGCGGGGTGGATGAGCAGTTCTTC. Its translation: CASSRQFRGVDEQFF. This chain uses TRBV7-2 with TRBJ2-1; tentatively, D is TRBD2 (6 bases). This CDR3 region has 15 residues. Trimming pared 5 bases from V and 8 bases from J, leaving 19 bases between. Germline CDR1 reads SGHTA; CDR2 reads FQGNSA.

This clonotype turned up a few times. The J gene is TRBJ2-1, the V gene TRBV10-3; D gene unclear. The germline V gene encodes CDR1 ENHRY and CDR2 SYGVKD. Between the trimmed V and J ends, which lost 0 bases and 14 bases, there was a span of 11 bases. The CDR3 runs 12 residues. CDR3 protein: CAISESGYREFF. CDR3 DNA sequence: TGTGCCATCAGTGAGTCGGGGTATCGCGAGTTCTTC.

The gene calls are TRBV20-1 and TRBJ2-1; 14 positions agree with TRBD2. Trimming removed 3 bases from V and 2 bases from J; junction bases left unmatched: 12. Per germline, CDR1 DFQATT and CDR2 SNEGSKA (reference sequence). This CDR3 comprises 19 residues. Written as DNA, the CDR3 is TGCAGTGCTAGGAGGACTAGCGGGAGGAAAGAGGTGCCCTACAATGAGCAGTTCTTC. Its protein is CSARRTSGRKEVPYNEQFF.

The chain carries TRBV7-2 and TRBJ1-5; D call uncertain. Germline V gives CDR1 SGHTA, CDR2 FQGNSA. V lost 4 bases to trimming and J lost 1 base, with 14 bases between them. The CDR3 sequence is 16 residues long. CDR3 DNA sequence: TGTGCCAGCAGCTCAGAAGGGTATCCGAGCAATCAGCCCCAGCATTTT. Amino acids: CASSSEGYPSNQPQHF.